One and the same sample provided the 21 T cell receptor beta chains below, sequenced in a study of blood T cell repertoires in COVID-19. Sequencing used immunoSEQ multiplex PCR; TCRdb keeps in-frame clones, though not all of them. The data show a few hundred thousand clones, approximately 85% seen once. The sequencing sample was made of peripheral blood. These receptors were taken from a human donor in a cohort sampled during active COVID-19.

This clone was detected many times. This chain links TRBV9 with TRBJ1-6; TRBD1 aligns across 8 bases. The CDR3 consists of 15 residues. V shed 0 bases and J 8 bases; nucleotides not matched to a gene: 4. In germline, CDR1 is SGDLS, CDR2 YYNGEE. The CDR3 DNA sequence: TGTGCCAGCAGCGTAGCTTACAGGGGGTATTCACCCCTCCACTTT. Amino acids: CASSVAYRGYSPLHF. Full variable domain (outside the CDR3, taken from reference TRBV9 and TRBJ1-6): DSGVTQTPKHLITATGQRVTLRCSPRSGDLSVYWYQQSLDQGLQFLIQYYNGEERAKGNILERFSAQQFPDLHSELNLSSLELGDSALYFCASSVAYRGYSPLHFGNGTRLTVT.

The chain employs TRBV3-1 (or the pseudogene TRBV3-2) and TRBJ2-7; D is ambiguous. The CDR3 contains 13 residues. V was trimmed by 4 bases and J by 2 bases, leaving 9 bases between them. Looked up from germline, CDR1 is LGHDT and CDR2 is YNNKEL (reference sequence). The CDR3, as DNA: TGTGCCAGCAGCCCGAGAGTACCCTACGAGCAGTACTTC. Translated: CASSPRVPYEQYF.

The gene calls are TRBV5-6 and TRBJ2-7, with D possibly TRBD2 on 7 matching bases. Germline V gene lookup returns CDR1 SGHDT and CDR2 YYEEEE. V lost 0 bases and J lost 3, with 10 bases in between. This CDR3 is 14 amino acids long. CDR3 region: CASSLAGEGYEQYF. CDR3 bases: TGTGCCAGCAGCTTGGCAGGGGAGGGCTACGAGCAGTACTTC.

In this sample, this clone turned up many times. This chain links TRBV2 with TRBJ1-5; 9 bases fit TRBD1. This CDR3 is built from 17 residues. Trimming took 7 bases from V and 0 from J; bases not matched to a gene: 10. Germline V gene sequence: CDR1 SNHLY, CDR2 FYNNEI. The CDR3 DNA is TGTGCCAGCACCGAGGGACAGGGCAGTTATAGCAATCAGCCCCAGCATTTT. It specifies CASTEGQGSYSNQPQHF.

This clone was seen just once. V is TRBV5-1 and J is TRBJ1-2, with TRBD1 as a possible D gene (5 bases). Germline lookup yields CDR1 SGHRS and CDR2 YFSETQ. CDR3 length: 12 amino acids. Trimming removed 2 bases at V and 8 bases at J, with 10 bases between. The CDR3, as DNA: TGCGCCAGCAGCTTCAGGGAGGGCGGCTACACCTTC. It specifies CASSFREGGYTF.

The rearrangement uses TRBV19 and TRBJ2-7; TRBD1 might be the D (5 bases). Trimming removed 6 bases from V and 3 bases from J, with 21 bases in between. The CDR3 sequence is 16 residues long. The germline V gene has CDR1 LNHDA and CDR2 SQIVND (reference sequence). The CDR3 DNA reads as TGTGCCAGTAGCTCACTTGGCGCAGGGTCCATCTACGAGCAGTACTTC. This sequence encodes CASSSLGAGSIYEQYF. The full variable domain, its missing parts supplied by reference TRBV19 and TRBJ2-7, is DGGITQSPKYLFRKEGQNVTLSCEQNLNHDAMYWYRQDPGQGLRLIYYSQIVNDFQKGDIAEGYSVSREKKESFPLTVTSAQKNPTAFYLCASSSLGAGSIYEQYFGPGTRLTVT.

The chain uses TRBV5-1 and TRBJ2-3; no definite D call. Germline V lookup: CDR1 SGHRS, CDR2 YFSETQ. This CDR3 is built from 13 residues. Deletions cut 3 bases from V and 4 bases from J, with 9 bases between. This chain's CDR3 is CASSSSYSDTQYF. The CDR3 DNA reads as TGCGCCAGCAGCTCATCATACTCAGATACGCAGTATTTT. Full variable domain (remainder filled in from reference TRBV5-1 and TRBJ2-3): KAGVTQTPRYLIKTRGQQVTLSCSPISGHRSVSWYQQTPGQGLQFLFEYFSETQRNKGNFPGRFSGRQFSNSRSEMNVSTLELGDSALYLCASSSSYSDTQYFGPGTRLTVL.

The chain carries TRBV30 and TRBJ1-6, with D perhaps TRBD1 (6 bases). CDR3 length equals 13 residues. Trimming took 2 bases from V and 9 from J, leaving 11 bases between them. Germline assignment: CDR1 GTSNPN and CDR2 SVGIG (reference sequence). The CDR3 protein is CAWSQQGSSPLHF. The CDR3 nucleotides are TGTGCCTGGAGTCAACAGGGAAGTTCACCCCTCCACTTT.

V gene TRBV23-1 combines with J gene TRBJ1-2, with TRBD1 as a possible D gene (6 bases). TRBV23-1 is classed as an ORF, of uncertain function. The CDR3 spans 17 residues. The germline V and J ends were trimmed by 5 bases and 1 base, with 20 bases remaining between them. The CDR3 coding sequence is TGCGCCAGCAGTGGGGGGGCCACCAGCAAATTTAACTATGGCTACACCTTC. Translating gives CASSGGATSKFNYGYTF.

The J gene is TRBJ1-4, the V gene TRBV6-5; D ambiguous. The CDR3 is 13 amino acids. Trimming cost V 8 bases and J 2 bases, with 9 bases left between them. The germline V gene encodes CDR1 MNHEY and CDR2 SVGAGI. The CDR3 DNA reads TGTGCCAGCGGCGAGGTGACTAATGAAAAACTGTTTTTT. It translates to CASGEVTNEKLFF.

The chain combines TRBV2 with TRBJ1-2, with 7 positions matching TRBD1. Germline assignment: CDR1 SNHLY and CDR2 FYNNEI. Trimming removed 2 bases from V and 1 base from J; junction bases left unmatched: 7. The CDR3 runs to 16 residues. The CDR3 reads CASSERRRGHNYGYTF. CDR3 DNA sequence: TGTGCCAGCAGTGAACGGCGAAGGGGGCATAACTATGGCTACACCTTC.

The chain uses TRBV19 and TRBJ2-1, with D perhaps TRBD1 (6 bases). The CDR3 has 18 amino acids. The V end lost 4 bases, the J end lost 0 bases, and 19 bases lay between the germline ends. The germline gives CDR1 LNHDA, CDR2 SQIVND (reference sequence). This CDR3 reads CASSTNPGTLSSYNEQFF. The CDR3 DNA reads TGTGCCAGTAGTACTAACCCCGGGACACTTAGCTCCTACAATGAGCAGTTCTTC. The full variable domain, rest sourced from reference TRBV19 and TRBJ2-1, is DGGITQSPKYLFRKEGQNVTLSCEQNLNHDAMYWYRQDPGQGLRLIYYSQIVNDFQKGDIAEGYSVSREKKESFPLTVTSAQKNPTAFYLCASSTNPGTLSSYNEQFFGPGTRLTVL.

This chain uses TRBV2 with TRBJ2-3; a possible D gene is TRBD2 (6 bases). The CDR3 is made up of 16 amino acids. Germline V gene sequence: CDR1 SNHLY, CDR2 FYNNEI. Trimming removed 10 bases at V and 0 bases at J, with 20 bases between. DNA of the CDR3: TGTGCCACCCGTGGGTTCGCGGGGATGAGCACAGATACGCAGTATTTT. It yields the protein CATRGFAGMSTDTQYF.

For this clone: Distinct nucleotide sequences in the sample also encode this CDR3. This chain connects TRBV5-1 to TRBJ2-7; tentatively, D is TRBD2 (5 bases). Trimming shortened V by 2 bases and J by 0 bases, and 9 bases separated the two germline ends. Germline V gene sequence: CDR1 SGHRS, CDR2 YFSETQ. CDR3 length: 14 residues. In DNA, the CDR3 is TGCGCCAGCAGCTTTTCGGGGAGCTCCTACGAGCAGTACTTC. It is translated as CASSFSGSSYEQYF. Together with reference TRBV5-1 and TRBJ2-7, the CDR3 gives the full variable domain: KAGVTQTPRYLIKTRGQQVTLSCSPISGHRSVSWYQQTPGQGLQFLFEYFSETQRNKGNFPGRFSGRQFSNSRSEMNVSTLELGDSALYLCASSFSGSSYEQYFGPGTRLTVT.

The rearrangement uses TRBV27 and TRBJ1-1; D is ambiguous. V was cut by 8 bases and J by 0 bases, with 19 bases left in between. The V gene's germline CDR1 is MNHEY and CDR2 SMNVEV (reference sequence). There are 16 residues in the CDR3. CDR3 in DNA: TGTGCCAGCCCTACCGAAGAGAGGCACATGAACACTGAAGCTTTCTTT. It is translated as CASPTEERHMNTEAFF.

This chain joins TRBV2 and TRBJ1-3; D uncertain. V lost 6 bases, J lost 0 bases, and 9 bases lay in between. Germline V lookup: CDR1 SNHLY, CDR2 FYNNEI. The CDR3 has 14 amino acids. The CDR3 region has the DNA TGTGCCAGCAGGGCTCAAAGCTCTGGAAACACCATATATTTT. This translates into CASRAQSSGNTIYF.

The chain joins TRBV19 to TRBJ1-5; 7 bases are a match to TRBD1. This CDR3 has 16 residues. Germline values: CDR1 LNHDA, CDR2 SQIVND (reference sequence). V lost 8 bases to trimming and J lost 6 bases; unmatched junction nucleotides: 16. The CDR3 protein is CASARDSPKNSQPQHF. CDR3 bases: TGTGCCAGTGCTCGGGACAGCCCTAAAAATTCTCAGCCCCAGCATTTT.

This chain joins TRBV5-8 and TRBJ2-7; TRBD1 matches at 7 bases. The V and J ends lost 5 bases and 5 bases, in that order; junction bases with no gene match: 10. Germline V CDR1 and CDR2: SGHTS, YDEGEE. This CDR3 is 14 amino acids long. In nucleotides, the CDR3 is TGTGCCAGCAGTAGGGGGCGTAGTATGAACGAGCAGTACTTC. Encoded protein: CASSRGRSMNEQYF.

The gene calls are TRBV27 and TRBJ2-7; maybe TRBD1 (5 bases). The V end was cut by 6 bases, the J end by 6 bases, with 15 bases between. Looked up from germline, CDR1 is MNHEY and CDR2 is SMNVEV (reference sequence). The CDR3 sequence is 13 residues long. DNA for the CDR3: TGTGCCAGCAGCCTCGCAAAGGGGATCGAGCAGTACTTC. Translating it yields CASSLAKGIEQYF.

CDR3 sequence (DNA): TGTGCCACCAGTGATTTGTTCCGGGAAGGAGTAGATACGCAGTATTTT. Translating it yields CATSDLFREGVDTQYF. The chain employs TRBV24-1 and TRBJ2-3; TRBD2 might be the D (5 bases). The CDR3 has 16 amino acids. Trimming took off 0 bases at V and 5 bases at J, with 14 bases between the two ends. The germline gives CDR1 KGHDR, CDR2 SFDVKD.

This rearrangement joins TRBV25-1 to TRBJ1-2, with a possible D match to TRBD1 (6 bases). This CDR3 is 13 amino acids long. Germline loops: CDR1 MGHDK, CDR2 SYGVNS. V gave up 3 bases and J gave up 4 bases, with 9 bases separating them. The CDR3 sequence is CASSEAGVYGYTF. The DNA of the CDR3 is TGTGCCAGCAGTGAGGCAGGGGTCTATGGCTACACCTTC.